The 8 T cell receptor beta chains in this list originate from one sample, sequenced in a study of cytomegalovirus exposure and HLA in healthy donors. Sequenced by immunoSEQ multiplex PCR; TCRdb stores in-frame clones only, minus some. The profile shows 160,000 or so clones, approximately 89% of them singletons. The sample consisted of PBMCs. Source of these receptors: a man aged 18-30 years in good health and CMV-seropositive.

This clone was seen a single time. The chain combines TRBV28 with TRBJ2-5, with a weak D call TRBD2 (6 bases). Germline assignment: CDR1 MDHEN and CDR2 SYDVKM. V lost 6 bases, J lost 4 bases, and 18 bases lay in between. This CDR3 is built from 15 residues. CDR3 loop: CASSLLGGRLETQYF. The DNA of the CDR3 is TGTGCCAGCAGCCTCTTGGGAGGCCGGTTAGAGACCCAGTACTTC.

The V gene is TRBV9, the J gene TRBJ2-3, with 10 nucleotides matching TRBD2. V lost 2 bases, J lost 6 bases, and 9 bases stayed unmatched. This CDR3 contains 16 residues. CDR1 SGDLS and CDR2 YYNGEE come from the germline V gene. The CDR3 spells CASSVGTSDGRDTQYF. The CDR3, as DNA: TGTGCCAGCAGCGTCGGGACTAGCGACGGAAGGGATACGCAGTATTTT.

The rearrangement uses TRBV28 and TRBJ2-3, with a possible D match to TRBD1 (5 bases). Between the trimmed V and J ends, which lost 8 bases and 0 bases, there was a span of 18 bases. Germline V lookup: CDR1 MDHEN, CDR2 SYDVKM. The CDR3 has 16 amino acids. The CDR3 is CASRTTFRSSTDTQYF. In nucleotides, the CDR3 is TGTGCCAGCCGGACAACGTTTCGTTCTAGCACAGATACGCAGTATTTT.

V is TRBV15 and J is TRBJ1-4, with unresolved D. Germline CDR1 LNHNV, CDR2 YYDKDF (reference sequence). The CDR3 extends over 14 amino acids. Trimming removed 3 bases from V and 8 bases from J, with 13 bases in between. This chain's CDR3 is CATSREGDGEKLFF. Written as DNA, the CDR3 is TGTGCCACCAGCAGGGAGGGAGACGGCGAAAAACTGTTTTTT.

The chain links TRBV5-1 to TRBJ1-1, with D possibly being TRBD1 (6 bases). Germline CDR1 SGHRS, CDR2 YFSETQ. The CDR3 length is 14 residues. V lost 3 bases to trimming and J lost 4 bases, with 13 bases between them. DNA of the CDR3: TGCGCCAGCAGCTCCGTGAGAGGGGGCACTGAAGCTTTCTTT. Amino acid sequence: CASSSVRGGTEAFF.

V usage is TRBV6-4 and J usage is TRBJ1-3, with 8 bases that match TRBD1. Germline V lookup: CDR1 MRHNA, CDR2 SNTAGT. With V trimmed by 5 bases and J by 3 bases, 6 bases remained unmatched. The CDR3 length is 15 residues. The CDR3 spells CASSWRGQVGNTIYF. The CDR3 nucleotides are TGTGCCAGCAGTTGGCGGGGACAGGTTGGAAACACCATATATTTT.

The genes are TRBV19 and TRBJ1-5; a weak D match, TRBD1 (6 bases). Trimming shortened V by 4 bases and J by 0 bases, and 16 bases separated the two germline ends. Germline V CDR1 and CDR2: LNHDA, SQIVND (reference sequence). The CDR3 runs to 17 residues. The CDR3 DNA follows: TGTGCCAGTAGTACCCGGACAGTACCACGTAGCAATCAGCCCCAGCATTTT. Translation: CASSTRTVPRSNQPQHF.

The DNA of the CDR3 is TGTGCCAGCAGCCAAGTAGGGGGGGTAGTCCTGAACACTGAAGCTTTCTTT. Protein: CASSQVGGVVLNTEAFF. This chain joins TRBV4-2 and TRBJ1-1; maybe TRBD1 (6 bases). From germline, CDR1 is LGHNA and CDR2 YNFKEQ. With 1 base removed from V and 0 bases from J, the gap between germline ends came to 15 bases. The CDR3 has 17 amino acids.